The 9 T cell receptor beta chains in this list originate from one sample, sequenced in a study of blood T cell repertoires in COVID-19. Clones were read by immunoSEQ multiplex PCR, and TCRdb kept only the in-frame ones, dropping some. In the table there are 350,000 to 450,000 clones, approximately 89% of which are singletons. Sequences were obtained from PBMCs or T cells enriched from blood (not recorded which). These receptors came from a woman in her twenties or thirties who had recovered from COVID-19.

The CDR3 nucleotides are TGTGCCAGCAGCGTAGATCCACAGGGAAGTGGAAACACCATATATTTT. This sequence encodes CASSVDPQGSGNTIYF. J is TRBJ1-3 and V is TRBV9; D is possibly TRBD1 (6 bases). Germline V CDR1 and CDR2: SGDLS, YYNGEE. The CDR3 consists of 16 residues. V dropped 0 bases and J dropped 3 bases, with 13 bases sitting between them.

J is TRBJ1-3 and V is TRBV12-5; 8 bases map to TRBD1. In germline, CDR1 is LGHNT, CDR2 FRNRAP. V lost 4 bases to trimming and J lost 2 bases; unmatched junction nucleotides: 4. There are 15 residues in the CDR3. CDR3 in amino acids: CASGWLTGAGNTIYF. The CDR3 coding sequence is TGTGCTAGTGGTTGGTTGACAGGGGCTGGAAACACCATATATTTT.

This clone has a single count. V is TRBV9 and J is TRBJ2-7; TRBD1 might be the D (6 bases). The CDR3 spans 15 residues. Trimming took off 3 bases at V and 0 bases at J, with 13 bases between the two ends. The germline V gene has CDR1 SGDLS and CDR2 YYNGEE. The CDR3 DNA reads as TGTGCCAGCAGCGGGGGTGGGACATCCTCCTACGAGCAGTACTTC. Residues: CASSGGGTSSYEQYF.

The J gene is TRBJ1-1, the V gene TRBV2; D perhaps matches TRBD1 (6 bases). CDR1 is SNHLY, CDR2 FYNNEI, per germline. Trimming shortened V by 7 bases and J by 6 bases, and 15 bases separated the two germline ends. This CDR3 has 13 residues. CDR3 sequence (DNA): TGTGCCAGCAATCGACAGGCTGGCCCTGAAGCTTTCTTT. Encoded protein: CASNRQAGPEAFF.

CDR3 residues: CASPQGGEQYF. DNA of the CDR3: TGTGCCAGCCCCCAGGGGGGCGAGCAGTACTTC. The J gene is TRBJ2-7, the V gene TRBV6-5, with D possibly being TRBD1 (7 bases). V lost 8 bases to trimming and J lost 6 bases, with 11 bases between them. Germline-derived CDR1 and CDR2 are MNHEY and SVGAGI. This CDR3 spans 11 amino acids.

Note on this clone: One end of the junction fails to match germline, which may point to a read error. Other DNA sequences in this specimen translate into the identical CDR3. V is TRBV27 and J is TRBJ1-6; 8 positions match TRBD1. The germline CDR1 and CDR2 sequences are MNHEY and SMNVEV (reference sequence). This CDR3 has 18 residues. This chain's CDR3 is CASSFLDRGGALFSPLHF. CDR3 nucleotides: TGTGCCAGTAGTTTCCTCGACAGGGGAGGCGCCTTGTTTTCACCCCTCCACTTT.

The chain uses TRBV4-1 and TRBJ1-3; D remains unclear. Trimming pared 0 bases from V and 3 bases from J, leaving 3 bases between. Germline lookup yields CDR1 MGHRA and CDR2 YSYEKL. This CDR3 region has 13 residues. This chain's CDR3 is CASSQDLGNTIYF. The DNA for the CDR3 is TGCGCCAGCAGCCAAGATCTTGGAAACACCATATATTTT.

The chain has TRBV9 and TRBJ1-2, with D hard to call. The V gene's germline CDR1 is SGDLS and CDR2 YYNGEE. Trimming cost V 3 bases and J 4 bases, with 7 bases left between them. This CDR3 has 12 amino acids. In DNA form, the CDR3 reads TGTGCCAGCAGCGACCGCGGCTATGGCTACACCTTC. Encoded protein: CASSDRGYGYTF.

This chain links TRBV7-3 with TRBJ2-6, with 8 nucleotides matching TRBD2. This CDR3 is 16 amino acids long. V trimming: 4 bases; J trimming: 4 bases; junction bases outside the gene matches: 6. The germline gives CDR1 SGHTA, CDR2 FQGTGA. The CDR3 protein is CASSWGGRRGANVLTF. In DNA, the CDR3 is TGTGCCAGCAGCTGGGGCGGGAGGAGAGGGGCCAACGTCCTGACTTTC.